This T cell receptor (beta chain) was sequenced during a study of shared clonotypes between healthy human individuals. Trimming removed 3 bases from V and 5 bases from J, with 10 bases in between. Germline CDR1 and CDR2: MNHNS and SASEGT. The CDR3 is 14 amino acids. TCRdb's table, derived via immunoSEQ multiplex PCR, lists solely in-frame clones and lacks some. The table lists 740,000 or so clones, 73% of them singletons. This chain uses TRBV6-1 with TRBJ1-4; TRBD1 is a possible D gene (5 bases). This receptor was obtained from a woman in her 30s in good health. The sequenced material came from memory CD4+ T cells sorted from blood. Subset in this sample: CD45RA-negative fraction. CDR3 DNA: TGTGCCAGCAGTGAGTCACAGGCAAATGAAAAACTGTTTTTT. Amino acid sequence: CASSESQANEKLFF.